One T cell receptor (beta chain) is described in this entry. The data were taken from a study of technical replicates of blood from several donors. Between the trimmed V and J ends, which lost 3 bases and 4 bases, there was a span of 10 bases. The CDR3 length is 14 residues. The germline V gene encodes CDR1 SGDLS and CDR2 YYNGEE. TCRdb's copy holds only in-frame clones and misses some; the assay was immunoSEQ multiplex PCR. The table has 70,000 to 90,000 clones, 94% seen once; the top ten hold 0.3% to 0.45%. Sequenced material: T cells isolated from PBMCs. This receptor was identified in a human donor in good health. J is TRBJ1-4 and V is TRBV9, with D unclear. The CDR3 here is CASSAQKFNEKLFF. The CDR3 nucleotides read TGTGCCAGCAGCGCCCAGAAGTTTAATGAAAAACTGTTTTTT.